What follows describes a single T cell receptor (beta chain). The antigen is not known. Germline is not matched at one junction end, which may reflect a read error. The data are from a study of tumor and adjacent non-tumor tissue in lung cancer. Study at large: Stage I to III disease affected 9 to 10 men and roughly 5 women aged roughly 31 to 85.

The library came from three nested PCR rounds adapted from ARM-PCR protocols. MiXCR was run by TCRdb on the multiplex PCR reads, yielding one entry per CDR3 protein. The repertoire has 98,000 or so distinct CDR3 sequences, 80% of them found once; the top ten carry about 30%. This sample's RNA came from whole unsorted tissue. More than 3 cm separated this lung sample from the edge of the tumor. Broader study findings: Tumor repertoires had a smaller top 100 clone share than normal lung.

CDR3 length: 13 amino acids. The germline CDR1 and CDR2 sequences are MGHRA and YSYEKL. The J gene is TRBJ2-7, the V gene TRBV4-1, with D possibly matching TRBD1 (6 bases). This clonotype was obtained from a man in his fifties or sixties with small cell lung cancer. The sequenced material came from distant non-tumor lung tissue. CDR3: CASSFDRLYGQCF. The CDR3 DNA follows: TGCGCCAGCAGTTTCGACAGACTCTACGGACAGTGCTTC.